This T cell receptor beta chain was captured in a study of blood T cell repertoires in COVID-19. Study-wide context: Acute-phase and convalescent COVID-19 samples originated in the United States, Italy and Spain.

This CDR3 region has 14 residues. In germline, CDR1 is WSHSY, CDR2 SAAADI. The V end was cut by 4 bases, the J end by 1 base, with 8 bases between. Self-reported history from a screening survey and questionnaire set each donor's cohort. Original data processing: Amplification of reference gene primers was used by the study to estimate nucleated cell counts. Clones were sequenced by immunoSEQ multiplex PCR, and TCRdb holds only the in-frame ones, with some missing. That table gives V, J and clone size, and the DNA gave D and trimming. This table holds 140,000 to 150,000 clones, 65% to 85% found once. The specimen sequenced was PBMCs or T cells enriched from blood (not recorded which). The chain is built from TRBV10-2 and TRBJ1-5; D perhaps matches TRBD1 (5 bases). The clonotype originates from a woman aged 45-65 years who had been exposed to COVID-19. CDR3 loop: CASSAGLSNQPQHF. The CDR3 bases are TGCGCCAGCAGTGCAGGGTTAAGCAATCAGCCCCAGCATTTT.